Many counts were recorded for the clone carrying this T cell receptor beta chain. Individual cDNA molecules received unique molecular identifiers during library preparation. From the 5' RACE reads, TCRdb called clonotypes with MiXCR, one entry per CDR3 protein. This table holds 40,000 to 65,000 distinct CDR3 sequences, around 8% found once. The data belong to a study of early T cells in non-severe SARS-CoV-2 infection. Looking at the study overall: The chains were unpaired, and the sequenced material was bulk RNA from unsorted whole blood.

This CDR3 contains 14 residues. From germline, CDR1 is MNHNS and CDR2 SASEGT. The V gene end was trimmed by 6 bases and the J gene end by 6 bases; junction bases not matched to a gene: 7. The receptor was isolated from an adult who was a healthcare worker with PCR-confirmed SARS-CoV-2 infection or an uninfected control (not recorded which). Sequencing was performed on whole blood. V usage is TRBV6-1 and J usage is TRBJ2-7; 11 bases are shared with TRBD1. The DNA of the CDR3 is TGTGCCAGCAGCGTTGGACAGGGGGCTATCGAGCAGTACTTC. Protein sequence: CASSVGQGAIEQYF.